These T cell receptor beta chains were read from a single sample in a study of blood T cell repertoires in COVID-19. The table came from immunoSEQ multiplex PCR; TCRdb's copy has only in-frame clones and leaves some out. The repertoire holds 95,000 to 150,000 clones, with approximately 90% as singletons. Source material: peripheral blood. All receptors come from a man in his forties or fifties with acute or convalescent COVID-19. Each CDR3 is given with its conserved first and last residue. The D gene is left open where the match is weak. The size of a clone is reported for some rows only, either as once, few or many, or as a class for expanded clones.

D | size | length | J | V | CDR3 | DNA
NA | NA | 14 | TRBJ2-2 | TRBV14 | CASSQLGNTGELFF | TGTGCCAGCAGCCAACTCGGGAACACCGGGGAGCTGTTTTTT
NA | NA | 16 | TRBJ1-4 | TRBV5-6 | CASSLAGGATNEKLFF | TGTGCCAGCAGCTTGGCCGGGGGTGCAACTAATGAAAAACTGTTTTTT
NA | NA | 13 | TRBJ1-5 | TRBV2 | CASSETVNQPQHF | TGTGCCAGCAGTGAAACAGTTAATCAGCCCCAGCATTTT
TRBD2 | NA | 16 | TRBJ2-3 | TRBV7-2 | CASSLTRSGGTDTQYF | TGTGCCAGCAGCTTAACGAGGAGCGGGGGCACAGATACGCAGTATTTT
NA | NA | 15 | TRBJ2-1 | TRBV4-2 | CASSQGQVNYNEQFF | TGTGCCAGCAGCCAAGGACAGGTGAACTACAATGAGCAGTTCTTC
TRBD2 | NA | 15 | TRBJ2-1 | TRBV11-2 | CASSFSGRVYNEQFF | TGTGCCAGCAGCTTTAGCGGGAGGGTCTACAATGAGCAGTTCTTC
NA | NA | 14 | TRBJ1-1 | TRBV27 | CASSSQGAIREAFF | TGTGCCAGCAGTTCACAGGGCGCCATACGTGAAGCTTTCTTT
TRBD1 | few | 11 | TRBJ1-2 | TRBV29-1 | CSLTGGNGYTF | TGCAGCCTAACAGGGGGCAATGGCTACACCTTC
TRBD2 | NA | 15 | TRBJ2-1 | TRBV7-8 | CASSLDSGRVNEQFF | TGTGCCAGCAGCTTAGATAGCGGGAGGGTAAATGAGCAGTTCTTC
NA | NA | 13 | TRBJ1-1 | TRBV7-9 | CASSKDMNTEAFF | TGTGCCAGCAGCAAGGACATGAACACTGAAGCTTTCTTT
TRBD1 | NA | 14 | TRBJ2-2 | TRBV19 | CASSRDRDTGELFF | TGTGCCAGTAGCCGGGACAGAGACACCGGGGAGCTGTTTTTT
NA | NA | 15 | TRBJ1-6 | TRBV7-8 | CASSRREAEESPLHF | TGTGCCAGCAGCCGCAGGGAAGCAGAGGAATCACCCCTCCACTTT
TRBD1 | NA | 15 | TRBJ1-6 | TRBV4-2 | CASSQEGQSDSPLHF | TGTGCCAGCAGCCAAGAGGGACAGTCAGATTCACCCCTCCACTTT
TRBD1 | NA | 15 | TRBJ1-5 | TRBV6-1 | CASSEIRRGTQPQHF | TGTGCCAGCAGTGAAATTCGCAGGGGGACTCAGCCCCAGCATTTT
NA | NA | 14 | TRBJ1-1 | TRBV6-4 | CASRPSGEETEAFF | TGTGCCAGCAGACCCAGCGGGGAAGAGACTGAAGCTTTCTTT
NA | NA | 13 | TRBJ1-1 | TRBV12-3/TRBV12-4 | CASSSAGDTEAFF | TGTGCCAGCAGTTCGGCGGGGGACACTGAAGCTTTCTTT
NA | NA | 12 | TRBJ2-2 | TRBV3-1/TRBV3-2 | CASSLLAGELFF | TGTGCCAGCAGCCTACTAGCCGGGGAGCTGTTTTTT
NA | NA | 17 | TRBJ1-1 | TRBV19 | CASSIATLGTRSTEAFF | TGTGCCAGTAGTATAGCCACTCTGGGCACCCGAAGCACTGAAGCTTTCTTT
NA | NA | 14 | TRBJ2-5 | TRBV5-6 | CASSLRRNQGTQYF | TGTGCCAGCAGCTTGAGGCGGAACCAAGGGACCCAGTACTTC
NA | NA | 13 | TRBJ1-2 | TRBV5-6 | CASNLGGRNGYTF | TGTGCCAGCAACTTGGGGGGCCGGAATGGCTACACCTTC
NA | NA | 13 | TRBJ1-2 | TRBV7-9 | CASTMGVSYGYTF | TGTGCCAGCACCATGGGAGTCTCCTATGGCTACACCTTC
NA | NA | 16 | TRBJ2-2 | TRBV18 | CASSPSANVNTGELFF | TGTGCCAGCTCACCAAGTGCTAACGTGAACACCGGGGAGCTGTTTTTT
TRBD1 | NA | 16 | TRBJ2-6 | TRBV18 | CASSPGQGAGANVLTF | TGTGCCAGCTCCCCGGGACAGGGGGCTGGGGCCAACGTCCTGACTTTC
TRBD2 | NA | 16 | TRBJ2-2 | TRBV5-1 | CASSTGTSVGTGELFF | TGCGCCAGCAGCACTGGGACTAGCGTAGGAACCGGGGAGCTGTTTTTT
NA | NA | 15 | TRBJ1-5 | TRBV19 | CASCSQGRSNQPQHF | TGTGCCAGTTGTTCGCAGGGTAGGAGCAATCAGCCCCAGCATTTT
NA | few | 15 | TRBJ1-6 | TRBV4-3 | CASSQDGGFNSPLHF | TGCGCCAGCAGCCAAGACGGAGGATTCAATTCACCCCTCCACTTT
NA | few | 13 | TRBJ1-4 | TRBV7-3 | CASSTDFGEKLFF | TGTGCCAGCAGTACCGACTTCGGTGAAAAACTGTTTTTT
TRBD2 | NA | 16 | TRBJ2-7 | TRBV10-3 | CAISEPGLAGVYEQYF | TGTGCCATCAGTGAACCCGGACTAGCGGGAGTCTACGAGCAGTACTTC
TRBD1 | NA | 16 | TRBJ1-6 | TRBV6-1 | CASSVSDRHYNSPLHF | TGTGCCAGCAGTGTCTCGGACAGGCATTATAATTCACCCCTCCACTTT
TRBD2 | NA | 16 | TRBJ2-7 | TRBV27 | CASSLNGRVLSYEQYF | TGTGCCAGCAGTTTAAATGGGAGGGTACTTTCCTACGAGCAGTACTTC
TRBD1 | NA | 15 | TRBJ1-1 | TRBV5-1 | CASSWGQGLETEAFF | TGCGCCAGCAGCTGGGGACAGGGTTTGGAGACTGAAGCTTTCTTT
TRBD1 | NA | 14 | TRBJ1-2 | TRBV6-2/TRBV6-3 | CASSVTGGNYGYTF | TGTGCCAGCAGTGTGACAGGGGGAAACTATGGCTACACCTTC
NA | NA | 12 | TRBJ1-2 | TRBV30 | CAWSVSTHGYTF | TGTGCCTGGAGTGTATCTACCCATGGCTACACCTTC
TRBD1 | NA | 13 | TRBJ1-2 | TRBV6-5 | CASRATGRSSYTF | TGTGCCAGCAGAGCGACAGGGAGATCGTCCTACACCTTC
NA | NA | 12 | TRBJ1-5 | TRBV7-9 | CASSLQAGPQHF | TGTGCCAGCAGCTTGCAGGCGGGGCCCCAGCATTTT
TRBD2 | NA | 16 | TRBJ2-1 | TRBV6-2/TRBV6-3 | CASSSRLAGGPNEQFF | TGTGCCAGCAGTTCGAGACTAGCGGGAGGGCCAAATGAGCAGTTCTTC
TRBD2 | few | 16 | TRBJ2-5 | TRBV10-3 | CAISELAGGAQETQYF | TGTGCCATCAGTGAACTAGCGGGAGGCGCACAAGAGACCCAGTACTTC
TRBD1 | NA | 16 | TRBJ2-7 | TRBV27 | CASSLTGTEGFREQYF | TGTGCCAGCAGTTTAACCGGGACAGAAGGTTTTCGCGAGCAGTACTTC
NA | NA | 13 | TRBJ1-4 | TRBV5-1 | CASSSSGDEKLFF | TGCGCCAGCAGCTCGAGCGGAGATGAAAAACTGTTTTTT
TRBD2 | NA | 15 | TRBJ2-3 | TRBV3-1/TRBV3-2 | CASSPQAGGTDTQYF | TGTGCCAGCAGCCCACAAGCGGGGGGCACAGATACGCAGTATTTT
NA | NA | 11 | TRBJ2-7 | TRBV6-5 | CASRGGREQYF | TGTGCCAGCAGAGGGGGACGCGAGCAGTACTTC
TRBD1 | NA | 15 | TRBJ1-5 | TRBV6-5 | CASSRDRGSNQPQHF | TGTGCCAGCAGTCGAGACAGGGGGAGCAATCAGCCCCAGCATTTT
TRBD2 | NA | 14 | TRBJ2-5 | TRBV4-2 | CASSGTSLQETQYF | TGTGCCAGCAGCGGGACTAGCCTCCAAGAGACCCAGTACTTC
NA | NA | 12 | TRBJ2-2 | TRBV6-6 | CASSLDAGELFF | TGTGCCAGCAGCCTAGATGCCGGGGAGCTGTTTTTT
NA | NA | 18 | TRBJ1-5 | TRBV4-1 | CASSPIWAALTGNQPQHF | TGCGCCAGCAGCCCCATCTGGGCCGCCCTTACCGGCAATCAGCCCCAGCATTTT
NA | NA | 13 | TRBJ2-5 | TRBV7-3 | CASSSDSSGTQYF | TGTGCCAGCAGCTCGGACAGCTCAGGGACCCAGTACTTC
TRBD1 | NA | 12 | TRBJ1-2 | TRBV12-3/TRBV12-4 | CASTPGTGVYTF | TGTGCCAGCACCCCCGGGACAGGGGTCTACACCTTC
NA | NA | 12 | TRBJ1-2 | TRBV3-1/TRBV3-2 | CASSMMRSGYTF | TGTGCCAGCAGCATGATGAGGAGTGGCTACACCTTC
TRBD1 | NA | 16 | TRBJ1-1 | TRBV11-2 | CASSLQPGTGGGEAFF | TGTGCCAGCAGCCTACAACCCGGGACAGGGGGCGGTGAAGCTTTCTTT